This entry describes one TCR beta chain. Its antigen is unknown. These data belong to a study of CD8 T cells in ankylosing spondylitis. The TCR beta libraries were generated through quantitative 5'-RACE incorporating molecular barcodes. Each CDR3 protein gets one entry after TCRdb re-called the 5' RACE reads with MiXCR. Seen here are around 250,000 distinct CDR3 sequences, over 30% observed once, and the top ten hold about 4%. Findings and caveats of the study: In peripheral blood, disease-linked CD8+ clones occurred at relatively low frequencies. Some motif variants had been reported before (in reactive arthritis synovial fluid and blood). Within ankylosing spondylitis blood, a TCR beta motif made up of seven to nine highly homologous variants appeared to be characteristic.

The CDR3 runs 14 residues. The germline V gene encodes CDR1 SNHLY and CDR2 FYNNEI. Trimming cost V 8 bases and J 0 bases, with 11 bases left between them. This sequence joins TRBV2 and TRBJ1-3; unclear D gene. The clonotype originates from a male donor with ankylosing spondylitis or in good health (not recorded which). Sequencing was performed on blood, either unsorted or a sorted T cell fraction (not recorded which). The CDR3 spells CASERRPSGNTIYF. The CDR3 DNA is TGTGCCAGCGAACGGAGACCCTCTGGAAACACCATATATTTT.